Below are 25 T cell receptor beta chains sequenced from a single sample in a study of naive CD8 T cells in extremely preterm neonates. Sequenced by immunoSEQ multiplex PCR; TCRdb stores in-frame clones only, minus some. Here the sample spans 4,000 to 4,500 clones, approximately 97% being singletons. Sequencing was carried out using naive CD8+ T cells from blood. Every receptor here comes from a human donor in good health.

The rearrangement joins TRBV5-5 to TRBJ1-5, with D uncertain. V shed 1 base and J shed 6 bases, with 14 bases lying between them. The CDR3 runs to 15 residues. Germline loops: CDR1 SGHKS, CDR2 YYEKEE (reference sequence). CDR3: CASSLTPERIQPQHF. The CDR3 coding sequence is TGTGCCAGCAGCTTGACCCCTGAGAGGATTCAGCCCCAGCATTTT. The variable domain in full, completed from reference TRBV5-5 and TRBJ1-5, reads DAGVTQSPTHLIKTRGQQVTLRCSPISGHKSVSWYQQVLGQGPQFIFQYYEKEERGRGNFPDRFSARQFPNYSSELNVNALLLGDSALYLCASSLTPERIQPQHFGDGTRLSIL.

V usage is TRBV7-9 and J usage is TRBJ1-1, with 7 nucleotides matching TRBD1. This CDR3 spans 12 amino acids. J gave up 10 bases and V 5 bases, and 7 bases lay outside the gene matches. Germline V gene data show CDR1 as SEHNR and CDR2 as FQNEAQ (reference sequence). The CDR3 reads CASSPGGVRAFF. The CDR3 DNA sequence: TGTGCCAGCAGCCCAGGGGGAGTGCGAGCTTTCTTT.

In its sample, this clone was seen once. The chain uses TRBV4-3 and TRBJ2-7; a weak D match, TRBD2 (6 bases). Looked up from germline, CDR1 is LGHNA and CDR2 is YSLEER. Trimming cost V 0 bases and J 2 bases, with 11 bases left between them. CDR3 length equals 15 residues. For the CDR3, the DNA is TGCGCCAGCAGCCAAGATGCAGGAGGGCCCTACGAGCAGTACTTC. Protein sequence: CASSQDAGGPYEQYF.

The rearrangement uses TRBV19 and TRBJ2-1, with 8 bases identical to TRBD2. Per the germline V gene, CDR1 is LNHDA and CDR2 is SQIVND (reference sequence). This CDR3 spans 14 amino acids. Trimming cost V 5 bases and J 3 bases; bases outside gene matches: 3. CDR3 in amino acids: CASSLTSGYNEQFF. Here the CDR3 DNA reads TGTGCCAGTAGTCTTACTAGCGGCTACAATGAGCAGTTCTTC.

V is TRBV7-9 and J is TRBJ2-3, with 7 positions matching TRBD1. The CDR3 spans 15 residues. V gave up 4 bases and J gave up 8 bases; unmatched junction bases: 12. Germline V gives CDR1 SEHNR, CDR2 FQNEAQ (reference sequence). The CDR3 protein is CASSSPQGERGTQYF. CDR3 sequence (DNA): TGTGCCAGCAGCTCCCCCCAGGGGGAACGGGGTACGCAGTATTTT.

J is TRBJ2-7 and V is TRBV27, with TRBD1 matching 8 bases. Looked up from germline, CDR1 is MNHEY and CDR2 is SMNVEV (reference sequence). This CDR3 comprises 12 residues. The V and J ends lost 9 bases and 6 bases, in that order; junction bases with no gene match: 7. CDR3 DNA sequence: TGTGCCAGGACAGGGGAAAGCTGCGAGCAGTACGTC. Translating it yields CARTGESCEQYV.

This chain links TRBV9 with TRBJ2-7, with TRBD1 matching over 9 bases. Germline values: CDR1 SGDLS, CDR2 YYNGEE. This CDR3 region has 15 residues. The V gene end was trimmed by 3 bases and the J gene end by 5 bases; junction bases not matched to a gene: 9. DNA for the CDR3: TGTGCCAGCAGCGCCGGGACAGGGCCGCCTAACGAGCAGTACTTC. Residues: CASSAGTGPPNEQYF.

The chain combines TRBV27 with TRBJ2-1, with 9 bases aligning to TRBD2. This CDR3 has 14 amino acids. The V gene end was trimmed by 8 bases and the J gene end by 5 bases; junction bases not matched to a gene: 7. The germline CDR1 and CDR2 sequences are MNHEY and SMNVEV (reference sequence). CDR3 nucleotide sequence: TGTGCCAGCCGCGGGGGGGTAGTGAACAATGAGCAGTTCTTC. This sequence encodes CASRGGVVNNEQFF.

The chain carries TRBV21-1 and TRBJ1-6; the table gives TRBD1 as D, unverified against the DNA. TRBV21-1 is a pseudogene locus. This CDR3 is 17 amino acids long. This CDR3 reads CASSKGPTGAYNSPLHF. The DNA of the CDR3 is TGTGCCAGCAGCAAAGGTCCGACAGGGGCGTATAATTCACCCCTCCACTTT.

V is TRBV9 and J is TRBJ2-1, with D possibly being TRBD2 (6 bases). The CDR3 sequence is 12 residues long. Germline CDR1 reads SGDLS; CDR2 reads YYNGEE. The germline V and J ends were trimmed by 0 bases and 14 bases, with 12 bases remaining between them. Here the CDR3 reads CASSVGGEEKFF. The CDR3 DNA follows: TGTGCCAGCAGCGTAGGGGGGGAGGAGAAGTTCTTC.

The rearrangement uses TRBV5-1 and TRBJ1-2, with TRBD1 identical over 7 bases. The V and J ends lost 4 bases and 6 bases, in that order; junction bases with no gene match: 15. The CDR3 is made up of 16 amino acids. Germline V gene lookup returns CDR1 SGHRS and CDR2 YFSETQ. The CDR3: CASSLWDSPEVDGYTF. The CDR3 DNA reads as TGCGCCAGCAGCCTTTGGGACAGCCCCGAGGTGGATGGCTACACCTTC. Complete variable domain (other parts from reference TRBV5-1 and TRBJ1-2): KAGVTQTPRYLIKTRGQQVTLSCSPISGHRSVSWYQQTPGQGLQFLFEYFSETQRNKGNFPGRFSGRQFSNSRSEMNVSTLELGDSALYLCASSLWDSPEVDGYTFGSGTRLTVV.

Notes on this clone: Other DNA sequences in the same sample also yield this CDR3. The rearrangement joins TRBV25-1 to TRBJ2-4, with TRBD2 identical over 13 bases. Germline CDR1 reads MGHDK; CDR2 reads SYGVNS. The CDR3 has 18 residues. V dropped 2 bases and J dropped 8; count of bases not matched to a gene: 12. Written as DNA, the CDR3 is TGTGCCAGCAGTGAAGTGGGACTAGCGGGGATCCGAGAACACATTCAGTACTTC. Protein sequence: CASSEVGLAGIREHIQYF.

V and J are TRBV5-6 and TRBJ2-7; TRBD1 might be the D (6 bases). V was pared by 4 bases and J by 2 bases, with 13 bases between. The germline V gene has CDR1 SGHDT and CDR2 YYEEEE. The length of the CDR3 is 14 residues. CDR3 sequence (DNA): TGTGCCAGCAGCCCGGGACACGTACCCTACGAGCAGTACTTC. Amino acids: CASSPGHVPYEQYF. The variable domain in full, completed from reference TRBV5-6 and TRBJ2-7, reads DAGVTQSPTHLIKTRGQQVTLRCSPKSGHDTVSWYQQALGQGPQFIFQYYEEEERQRGNFPDRFSGHQFPNYSSELNVNALLLGDSALYLCASSPGHVPYEQYFGPGTRLTVT.

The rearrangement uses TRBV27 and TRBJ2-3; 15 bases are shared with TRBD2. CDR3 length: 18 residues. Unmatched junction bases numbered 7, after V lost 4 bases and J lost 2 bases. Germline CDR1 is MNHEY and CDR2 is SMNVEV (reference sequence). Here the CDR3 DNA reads TGTGCCAGCAGTTCCGGGACTAGCGGGGGGCCACTCACAGATACGCAGTATTTT. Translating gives CASSSGTSGGPLTDTQYF.

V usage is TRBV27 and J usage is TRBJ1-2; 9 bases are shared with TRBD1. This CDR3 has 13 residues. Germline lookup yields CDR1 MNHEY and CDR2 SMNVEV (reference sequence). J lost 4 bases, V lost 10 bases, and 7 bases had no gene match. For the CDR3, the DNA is TGTGCCACAGCCGGGACAGGGCTCTATGGCTACACCTTC. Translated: CATAGTGLYGYTF.

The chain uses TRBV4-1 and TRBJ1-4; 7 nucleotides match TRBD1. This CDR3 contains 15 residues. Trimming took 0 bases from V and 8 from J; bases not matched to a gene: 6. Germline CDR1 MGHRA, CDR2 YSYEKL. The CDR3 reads CASSQDYRGREKLFF. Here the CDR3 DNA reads TGCGCCAGCAGCCAAGATTACAGGGGACGGGAAAAACTGTTTTTT.

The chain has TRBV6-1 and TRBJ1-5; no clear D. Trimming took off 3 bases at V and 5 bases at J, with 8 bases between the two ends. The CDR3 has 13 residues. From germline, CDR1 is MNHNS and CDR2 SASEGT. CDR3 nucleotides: TGTGCCAGCAGTGACCCCTCTGATCAGCCCCAGCATTTT. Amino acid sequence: CASSDPSDQPQHF.

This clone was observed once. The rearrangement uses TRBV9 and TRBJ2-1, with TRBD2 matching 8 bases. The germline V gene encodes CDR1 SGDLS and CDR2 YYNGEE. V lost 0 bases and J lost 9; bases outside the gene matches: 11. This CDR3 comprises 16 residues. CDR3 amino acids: CASSVEVGGAFGEQFF. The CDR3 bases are TGTGCCAGCAGCGTAGAGGTCGGGGGGGCCTTCGGTGAGCAGTTCTTC.

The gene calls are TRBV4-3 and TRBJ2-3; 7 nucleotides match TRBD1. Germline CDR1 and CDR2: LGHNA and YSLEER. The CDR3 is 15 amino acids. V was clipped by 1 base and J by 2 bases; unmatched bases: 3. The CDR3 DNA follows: TGCGCCAGCAGCCAAGGGACAGGCGACACAGATACGCAGTATTTT. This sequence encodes CASSQGTGDTDTQYF.

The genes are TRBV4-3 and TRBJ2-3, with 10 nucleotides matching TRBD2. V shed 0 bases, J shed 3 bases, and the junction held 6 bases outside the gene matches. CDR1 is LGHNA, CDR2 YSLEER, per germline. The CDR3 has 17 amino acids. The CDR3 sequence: CASSQDSPSGGTDTQYF. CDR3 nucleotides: TGCGCCAGCAGCCAAGATAGTCCTAGCGGGGGAACAGATACGCAGTATTTT.

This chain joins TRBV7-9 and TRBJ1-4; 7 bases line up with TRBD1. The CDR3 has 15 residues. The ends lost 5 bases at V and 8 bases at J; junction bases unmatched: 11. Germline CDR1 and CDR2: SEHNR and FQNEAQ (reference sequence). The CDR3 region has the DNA TGTGCCAGCAGCCCCCCCGGCAGGGGGTTCGAAAAACTGTTTTTT. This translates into CASSPPGRGFEKLFF.

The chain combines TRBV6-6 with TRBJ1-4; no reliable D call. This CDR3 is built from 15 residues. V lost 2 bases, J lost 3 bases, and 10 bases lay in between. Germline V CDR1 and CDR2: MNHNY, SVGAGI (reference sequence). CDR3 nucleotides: TGTGCCAGCAGTTACGACGGGAGGGCTAATGAAAAACTGTTTTTT. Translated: CASSYDGRANEKLFF.

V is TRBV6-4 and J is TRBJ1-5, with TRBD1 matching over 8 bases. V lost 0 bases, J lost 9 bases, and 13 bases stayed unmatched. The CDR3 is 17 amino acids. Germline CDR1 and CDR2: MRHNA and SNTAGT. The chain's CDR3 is CASSDSVVTGAGRPQHF. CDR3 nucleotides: TGTGCCAGCAGTGACTCGGTTGTGACAGGGGCCGGGAGGCCCCAGCATTTT.

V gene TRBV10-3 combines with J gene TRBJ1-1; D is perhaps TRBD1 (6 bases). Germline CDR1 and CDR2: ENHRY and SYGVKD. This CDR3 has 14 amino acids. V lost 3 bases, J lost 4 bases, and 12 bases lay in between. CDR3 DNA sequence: TGTGCCATCAGTGACCCGGGGGGCGGCACTGAAGCTTTCTTT. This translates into CAISDPGGGTEAFF.

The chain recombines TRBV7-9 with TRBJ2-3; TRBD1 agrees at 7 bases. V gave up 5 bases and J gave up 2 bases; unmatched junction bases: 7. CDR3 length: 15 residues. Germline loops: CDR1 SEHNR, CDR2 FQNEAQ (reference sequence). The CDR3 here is CASSNPGQPTDTQYF. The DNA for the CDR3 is TGTGCCAGCAGCAACCCGGGACAGCCCACAGATACGCAGTATTTT.